The next 28 T cell receptor beta chains were all read from a single sample in a study of blood T cell repertoires in COVID-19. The table came from immunoSEQ multiplex PCR; TCRdb's copy has only in-frame clones and leaves some out. The data hold fewer than 70,000 clones, with 65% to 90% observed a single time. The sequenced sample was peripheral blood. These receptor sequences come from an older woman with acute or convalescent COVID-19.

The chain joins TRBV2 to TRBJ2-3; D is unclear. CDR3 length equals 11 residues. V lost 4 bases and J lost 5, with 4 bases in between. Germline V CDR1 and CDR2: SNHLY, FYNNEI. CDR3 nucleotides: TGTGCCAGCAGTGGAGGAGATACGCAGTATTTT. Translated, it gives CASSGGDTQYF.

The genes are TRBV18 and TRBJ1-3; D is unresolved. CDR3 size: 14 residues. CDR1 is KGHSH and CDR2 is LQKENI in the germline V gene. V gave up 3 bases and J gave up 0 bases, with 6 bases separating them. The CDR3 DNA sequence: TGTGCCAGCTCACCGTCAGTCTCTGGAAACACCATATATTTT. Translating it yields CASSPSVSGNTIYF. The variable domain in full, with the rest retrieved from reference TRBV18 and TRBJ1-3, is NAGVMQNPRHLVRRRGQEARLRCSPMKGHSHVYWYRQLPEEGLKFMVYLQKENIIDESGMPKERFSAEFPKEGPSILRIQQVVRGDSAAYFCASSPSVSGNTIYFGEGSWLTVV.

The chain links TRBV10-3 to TRBJ1-4; D is possibly TRBD1 (5 bases). Looked up from germline, CDR1 is ENHRY and CDR2 is SYGVKD. The V and J ends lost 0 bases and 11 bases respectively, with 16 bases between them. There are 15 residues in the CDR3. The CDR3 reads CAISESGLGAKKLFF. The CDR3 coding sequence is TGTGCCATCAGTGAGTCGGGCTTAGGGGCTAAGAAACTGTTTTTT.

The chain links TRBV6-5 to TRBJ1-3; maybe TRBD1 (6 bases). The CDR3 is 15 amino acids. The germline V gene has CDR1 MNHEY and CDR2 SVGAGI. The V end was cut by 0 bases, the J end by 2 bases, with 8 bases between. The CDR3 reads CASSYSAGAGNTIYF. The CDR3 DNA follows: TGTGCCAGCAGTTACTCGGCAGGGGCTGGAAACACCATATATTTT.

Only one count was recorded for this clone. The V gene is TRBV5-6, the J gene TRBJ1-2, with 9 bases lining up with TRBD1. The J segment lost 5 bases and the V segment lost 4 bases, leaving 9 bases of the junction unmatched. From germline, CDR1 is SGHDT and CDR2 YYEEEE. The CDR3 totals 15 residues. CDR3 protein: CASSTPGQGLYGYTF. CDR3 in DNA: TGTGCCAGCAGCACCCCGGGACAGGGCCTATATGGCTACACCTTC.

This chain connects TRBV5-1 to TRBJ1-3; weak D call: TRBD1 (5 bases). Germline lookup yields CDR1 SGHRS and CDR2 YFSETQ. The ends were cut back, 6 bases at V and 0 bases at J, with 13 bases in the middle. CDR3 length: 15 amino acids. CDR3 coding DNA: TGCGCCAGCATCGAGACAGCCCTCTCTGGAAACACCATATATTTT. It encodes CASIETALSGNTIYF.

The chain has TRBV6-5 and TRBJ2-2, with 9 bases aligning to TRBD2. The germline V gene encodes CDR1 MNHEY and CDR2 SVGAGI. The CDR3 is 13 amino acids. The J segment lost 7 bases and the V segment lost 6 bases, leaving 3 bases of the junction unmatched. The CDR3: CASRGSGGGELFF. In nucleotides, the CDR3 is TGTGCCAGCAGGGGTAGCGGGGGCGGGGAGCTGTTTTTT.

The CDR3 DNA reads as TGCGCCAGCAGCTTCCGGACAGGGGCGATGAACACTGAAGCTTTCTTT. It yields the protein CASSFRTGAMNTEAFF. The genes are TRBV5-1 and TRBJ1-1; TRBD1 matches at 9 bases. The CDR3 is 16 amino acids. Unmatched junction bases numbered 5, after V lost 2 bases and J lost 0 bases. The germline V gene encodes CDR1 SGHRS and CDR2 YFSETQ.

The chain couples TRBV10-2 to TRBJ1-1; D is unclear. CDR3 length equals 12 residues. In germline, CDR1 is WSHSY, CDR2 SAAADI. V was shortened by 4 bases and J by 3 bases, with 6 bases between the two germline ends. CDR3 sequence reads: CASSVGDTEAFF. CDR3 nucleotide sequence: TGCGCCAGCAGTGTCGGTGACACTGAAGCTTTCTTT.

The chain is built from TRBV6-5 and TRBJ1-1; D not certain. This CDR3 has 14 residues. CDR1 is MNHEY, CDR2 SVGAGI, per germline. Trimming cost V 6 bases and J 1 base, with 12 bases left between them. The chain's CDR3 is CASRLDTSNTEAFF. In nucleotides, the CDR3 is TGTGCCAGCAGACTCGACACCTCGAACACTGAAGCTTTCTTT.

This rearrangement joins TRBV7-2 to TRBJ1-5; TRBD1 aligns across 8 bases. The V and J ends lost 2 bases and 1 base, in that order; junction bases with no gene match: 1. CDR1 and CDR2 (germline): SGHTA, FQGNSA. This CDR3 spans 15 amino acids. CDR3 loop: CASSLQGASNQPQHF. The CDR3 region has the DNA TGTGCCAGCAGCTTACAGGGGGCGAGCAATCAGCCCCAGCATTTT.

Judged by abundance, this clone is medium-sized. The V gene is TRBV7-9, the J gene TRBJ2-2; 9 bases match TRBD2. The CDR3 has 17 amino acids. CDR1 SEHNR and CDR2 FQNEAQ come from the germline V gene (reference sequence). Trimming took 8 bases from V and 1 from J; bases not matched to a gene: 11. This CDR3 reads CASLGRGGRKNTGELFF. The CDR3 DNA reads as TGTGCCAGCCTCGGGCGGGGGGGCAGAAAGAACACCGGGGAGCTGTTTTTT.

V and J are TRBV27 and TRBJ2-7; D possibly corresponds to TRBD2 (5 bases). Per the germline V gene, CDR1 is MNHEY and CDR2 is SMNVEV (reference sequence). The CDR3 spans 14 residues. V lost 6 bases to trimming and J lost 1 base, with 13 bases between them. The CDR3 region is CASRREGLSYEQYF. In nucleotides, the CDR3 is TGTGCCAGCAGACGGGAAGGATTATCCTACGAGCAGTACTTC.

V is TRBV7-9 and J is TRBJ1-4, with 10 bases aligning to TRBD1. V shed 2 bases, J shed 8 bases, and the junction held 5 bases outside the gene matches. The CDR3 sequence is 15 residues long. CDR1 and CDR2 from the germline V gene are SEHNR and FQNEAQ (reference sequence). The DNA of the CDR3 is TGTGCCAGCAGCTTACGACAGGGGGCATGGGAAAAACTGTTTTTT. This sequence encodes CASSLRQGAWEKLFF. The whole variable domain, filled in from reference TRBV7-9 and TRBJ1-4, reads DTGVSQNPRHKITKRGQNVTFRCDPISEHNRLYWYRQTLGQGPEFLTYFQNEAQLEKSRLLSDRFSAERPKGSFSTLEIQRTEQGDSAMYLCASSLRQGAWEKLFFGSGTQLSVL.

This rearrangement joins TRBV7-9 to TRBJ1-4; maybe TRBD1 (6 bases). The V gene lost 4 bases and the J gene lost 7 bases, with 13 bases spanning the gap. The CDR3 sequence is 14 residues long. CDR1 and CDR2 from the germline V gene are SEHNR and FQNEAQ (reference sequence). CDR3 nucleotide sequence: TGTGCCAGCAGCTCGAAGGGGGGGAGTGAAAAACTGTTTTTT. As protein: CASSSKGGSEKLFF.

V usage is TRBV5-1 and J usage is TRBJ2-5, with TRBD1 as a possible D gene (5 bases). Germline CDR1 and CDR2: SGHRS and YFSETQ. The ends were cut back, 5 bases at V and 1 base at J, with 12 bases in the middle. CDR3 length: 14 amino acids. The CDR3 nucleotides read TGCGCCAGCAGACCCTCAGGGATCCAAGAGACCCAGTACTTC. Its protein product is CASRPSGIQETQYF.

The chain joins TRBV1 to TRBJ2-1; the table's D call of TRBD1 was not tested on the DNA. TRBV1 is deemed a pseudogene. The CDR3 consists of 15 residues. CDR3 amino acids: CTSSQDGETGGEQFF. In DNA form, the CDR3 reads TGCACCAGCAGCCAAGATGGGGAAACAGGGGGTGAGCAGTTCTTC.

This chain connects TRBV9 to TRBJ2-7, with 7 bases identical to TRBD1. The CDR3 is 16 residues long. The J segment lost 1 base and the V segment lost 2 bases, leaving 9 bases of the junction unmatched. Germline V gives CDR1 SGDLS, CDR2 YYNGEE. The CDR3 spells CASSVGPGTASYEQYF. In DNA form, the CDR3 reads TGTGCCAGCAGCGTGGGCCCCGGGACAGCTTCCTACGAGCAGTACTTC.

DNA of the CDR3: TGTGCCAGCAGTGCATCGACAGGGGGCCGGAGCGAGCAGTACTTC. Translated, it gives CASSASTGGRSEQYF. The chain combines TRBV25-1 with TRBJ2-7, with 10 bases that match TRBD1. The CDR3 loop spans 15 amino acids. J was trimmed by 6 bases and V by 4 bases; bases with no gene match: 9. CDR1 MGHDK and CDR2 SYGVNS come from the germline V gene.

This clone was observed once. The chain is built from TRBV6-5 and TRBJ1-2; D is uncertain. This CDR3 spans 13 amino acids. Germline V gene sequence: CDR1 MNHEY, CDR2 SVGAGI. Trimming took off 2 bases at V and 7 bases at J, with 11 bases between the two ends. The DNA for the CDR3 is TGTGCCAGCAGTTACCAACGGGAAATTGGCTACACCTTC. This sequence encodes CASSYQREIGYTF.

The chain carries TRBV5-1 and TRBJ1-6; 7 nucleotides align to TRBD1. Trimming removed 1 base from V and 9 bases from J; junction bases left unmatched: 10. The CDR3 length is 16 residues. CDR1 SGHRS and CDR2 YFSETQ come from the germline V gene. The CDR3 nucleotides are TGCGCCAGCAGCTTGCAATCAGGGGGTGTAGGTTCACCCCTCCACTTT. This gives the protein CASSLQSGGVGSPLHF.

The chain has TRBV30 and TRBJ1-4, with D possibly TRBD1 on 5 matching bases. CDR1 GTSNPN and CDR2 SVGIG come from the germline V gene (reference sequence). CDR3 size: 13 residues. V was clipped by 4 bases and J by 8 bases, with 14 bases between them. CDR3 region: CAWMRQWGEKLFF. As DNA, the CDR3 is TGTGCCTGGATGAGGCAGTGGGGCGAAAAACTGTTTTTT.

The chain carries TRBV7-3 and TRBJ2-1, with TRBD1 identical over 7 bases. Germline V gene lookup returns CDR1 SGHTA and CDR2 FQGTGA. With V trimmed by 5 bases and J by 6 bases, 4 bases remained unmatched. The CDR3 extends over 13 amino acids. The DNA for the CDR3 is TGTGCCAGCAGCCGATCAGGGGGCAATGAGCAGTTCTTC. This translates into CASSRSGGNEQFF.

This sequence joins TRBV7-8 and TRBJ1-4; 7 nucleotides agree with TRBD1. Germline loops: CDR1 SGHVS, CDR2 FQNEAQ. The CDR3 length is 15 residues. V lost 5 bases and J lost 3; bases outside the gene matches: 6. Written as DNA, the CDR3 is TGTGCCAGCAGCCCACTGACAGGGCCTAATGAAAAACTGTTTTTT. It yields the protein CASSPLTGPNEKLFF.

The rearrangement uses TRBV10-2 and TRBJ1-3, with 9 bases lining up with TRBD1. CDR3 length: 20 amino acids. Germline CDR1 is WSHSY and CDR2 is SAAADI. V dropped 3 bases and J dropped 0; count of bases not matched to a gene: 15. The CDR3 region has the DNA TGCGCCAGCAGTGACCTTCTTCCCCGGGACAGGGATAGCTCTGGAAACACCATATATTTT. This encodes CASSDLLPRDRDSSGNTIYF.

The genes are TRBV7-2 and TRBJ2-1; tentatively, D is TRBD1 (5 bases). Germline-derived CDR1 and CDR2 are SGHTA and FQGNSA. The CDR3 extends over 15 amino acids. The V gene lost 3 bases and the J gene lost 8 bases, with 17 bases spanning the gap. CDR3 in amino acids: CASSLGRAVLYEQFF. DNA of the CDR3: TGTGCCAGCAGCTTGGGCAGGGCGGTACTGTATGAGCAGTTCTTC.

The chain's CDR3 is CASSLQGSWTEAFF. As DNA, the CDR3 is TGTGCCAGCAGCCTCCAGGGGTCGTGGACTGAAGCTTTCTTT. The chain employs TRBV3-1 (or the pseudogene TRBV3-2) and TRBJ1-1, with D tentatively TRBD1 (6 bases). This CDR3 contains 14 residues. Germline V gene sequence: CDR1 LGHDT, CDR2 YNNKEL (reference sequence). Between the trimmed V and J ends, which lost 4 bases and 5 bases, there was a span of 14 bases.

The rearrangement uses TRBV28 and TRBJ2-7; D remains ambiguous. The CDR3 loop spans 11 amino acids. The germline gives CDR1 MDHEN, CDR2 SYDVKM. V shed 3 bases and J shed 5 bases, with 5 bases lying between them. The CDR3 sequence: CASSFTNEQYF. The CDR3 DNA reads as TGTGCCAGCAGTTTCACAAACGAGCAGTACTTC.